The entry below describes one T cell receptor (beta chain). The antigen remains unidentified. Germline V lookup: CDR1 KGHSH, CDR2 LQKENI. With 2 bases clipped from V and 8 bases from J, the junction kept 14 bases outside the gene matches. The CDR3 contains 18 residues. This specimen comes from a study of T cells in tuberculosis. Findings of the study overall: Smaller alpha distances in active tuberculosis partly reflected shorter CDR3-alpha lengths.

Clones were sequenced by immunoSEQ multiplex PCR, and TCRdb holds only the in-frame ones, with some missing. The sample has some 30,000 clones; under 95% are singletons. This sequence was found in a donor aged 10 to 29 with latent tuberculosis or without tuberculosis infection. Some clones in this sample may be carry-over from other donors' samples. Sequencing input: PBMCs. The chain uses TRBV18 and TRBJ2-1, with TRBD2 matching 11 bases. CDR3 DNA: TGTGCCAGCTCACCAAGGTCGGCGACTAGCGGGACCCACGATGAGCAGTTCTTC. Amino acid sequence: CASSPRSATSGTHDEQFF. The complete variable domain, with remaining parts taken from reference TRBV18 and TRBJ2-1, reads NAGVMQNPRHLVRRRGQEARLRCSPMKGHSHVYWYRQLPEEGLKFMVYLQKENIIDESGMPKERFSAEFPKEGPSILRIQQVVRGDSAAYFCASSPRSATSGTHDEQFFGPGTRLTVL.